This T cell receptor beta chain is drawn from a study of blood T cell repertoires in COVID-19. Overall study context: Samples came from the United States, Italy and Spain, spanning acute and convalescent COVID-19. PBMCs, B-cell-depleted T cells, or T cells were the source of the cDNA or gDNA that made up the material.

In the original analysis: Estimation of nucleated cell counts was performed using reference gene primer amplification. Sequenced by immunoSEQ multiplex PCR; TCRdb stores in-frame clones only, minus some. V and J calls and clone size are given by that table; D and trimming were obtained from the DNA. In the table there are some 82,000 clones, around 80% of which are singletons. The sequence was obtained from an elderly man with active or convalescent COVID-19. What was sequenced was peripheral blood.

The CDR3, as DNA: TGCGCCAGCAGCCCCCAGACAGGCACCTACAATGAGCAGTTCTTC. It is translated as CASSPQTGTYNEQFF. The chain recombines TRBV4-3 with TRBJ2-1; tentatively, D is TRBD1 (6 bases). The CDR3 contains 15 residues. Germline lookup yields CDR1 LGHNA and CDR2 YSLEER. Between the trimmed V and J ends, which lost 4 bases and 2 bases, there was a span of 12 bases.